Listed below are T cell receptor beta chains from one sample, sequenced in a study of cytotoxic CD8 clonotypes in ibrutinib-treated CLL. The data were produced by immunoSEQ multiplex PCR, yet TCRdb's version contains in-frame clones alone and is incomplete. The table has about 160,000 clones, about four fifths seen once. The sample was PBMCs, taken after 24 months of ibrutinib treatment. These TCRs come from a human donor with chronic lymphocytic leukemia. Each CDR3 is given with its conserved first and last residue. A D gene is named only where the DNA matches it firmly. Clone size is given for some rows only: seen once, a few or many times, or a class if the clone is expanded.

J gene: TRBJ1-5
clone size: -
D gene: -
V gene: TRBV2
CDR3 DNA: TGTGCCAGCAAGGGGGGACGGGGCAATCAGCCCCAGCATTTT
CDR3 protein: CASKGGRGNQPQHF

J gene: TRBJ2-3
clone size: -
D gene: TRBD1
V gene: TRBV9
CDR3 DNA: TGTGCCAGCAGCGTAACAGGGGCTAGCACAGATACGCAGTATTTT
CDR3 protein: CASSVTGASTDTQYF

J gene: TRBJ2-1
clone size: -
D gene: -
V gene: TRBV5-8
CDR3 DNA: TGTGCCAGCAGCTTGGCGAGGGTCCCCCGCTCCTACAATGAGCAGTTCTTC
CDR3 protein: CASSLARVPRSYNEQFF

J gene: TRBJ2-7
clone size: -
D gene: TRBD1
V gene: TRBV6-1
CDR3 DNA: TGTGCCAGCAGTTCCAGGACAGGGGGGGCCGAGCAGTACTTC
CDR3 protein: CASSSRTGGAEQYF

J gene: TRBJ1-1
clone size: -
D gene: TRBD1
V gene: TRBV23-1
CDR3 DNA: TGCGCCAGCAGCCGGGACAGGAAGGGGACTGAAGCTTTCTTT
CDR3 protein: CASSRDRKGTEAFF

J gene: TRBJ2-7
clone size: -
D gene: TRBD2
V gene: TRBV27
CDR3 DNA: TGTGCCAGCAGTTTCTCGACTAGCGCCGCCTACGAGCAGTACTTC
CDR3 protein: CASSFSTSAAYEQYF

J gene: TRBJ1-2
clone size: -
D gene: -
V gene: TRBV7-3
CDR3 DNA: TGTGCCAGCAGCTTAATCGGACAGAACAATGGCTACACCTTC
CDR3 protein: CASSLIGQNNGYTF

J gene: TRBJ2-1
clone size: -
D gene: TRBD2
V gene: TRBV28
CDR3 DNA: TGTGCCAGCAGCCTGGCTAGCGGGAGAGAATTTGAGCAGTTCTTC
CDR3 protein: CASSLASGREFEQFF

J gene: TRBJ2-1
clone size: few
D gene: TRBD2
V gene: TRBV27
CDR3 DNA: TGTGCCAGCAGTCCGGGACTAGCGGGGTTCAATGAGCAGTTCTTC
CDR3 protein: CASSPGLAGFNEQFF

J gene: TRBJ2-7
clone size: few
D gene: -
V gene: TRBV7-2
CDR3 DNA: TGTGCCAGCAGCTTGGCGGGAACGACAGCGTACTCCTACGAGCAGTACTTC
CDR3 protein: CASSLAGTTAYSYEQYF

J gene: TRBJ2-3
clone size: -
D gene: -
V gene: TRBV9
CDR3 DNA: TGTGCCAGCAGCGGAGGCTACCGGGCCGGAGGAGATACGCAGTATTTT
CDR3 protein: CASSGGYRAGGDTQYF

J gene: TRBJ1-1
clone size: -
D gene: -
V gene: TRBV27
CDR3 DNA: TGTGCCAGCAGTCAAGGGACCGGGCCCGTAGCTTTCTTT
CDR3 protein: CASSQGTGPVAFF

J gene: TRBJ1-2
clone size: -
D gene: -
V gene: TRBV28
CDR3 DNA: TGTGCCAGCAGTTTAGTTGGGGACTATGGCTACACCTTC
CDR3 protein: CASSLVGDYGYTF

J gene: TRBJ2-7
clone size: -
D gene: -
V gene: TRBV27
CDR3 DNA: TGTGCCAGCAGTTCTACAGTTATCGTCACCTACGAGCAGTACTTC
CDR3 protein: CASSSTVIVTYEQYF

J gene: TRBJ2-3
clone size: -
D gene: -
V gene: TRBV11-3
CDR3 DNA: TGTGCCAGCAGCTTAGGGGAGGATACGCAGTATTTT
CDR3 protein: CASSLGEDTQYF

J gene: TRBJ1-2
clone size: -
D gene: -
V gene: TRBV6-5
CDR3 DNA: TGTGCCGTCAGATCGGGACCGGACTATGGCTACACCTTC
CDR3 protein: CAVRSGPDYGYTF

J gene: TRBJ1-3
clone size: -
D gene: -
V gene: TRBV9
CDR3 DNA: TGTGCCAGCAGCCTCCGAGGGAGCTCTGGAAACACCATATATTTT
CDR3 protein: CASSLRGSSGNTIYF

J gene: TRBJ1-5
clone size: -
D gene: -
V gene: TRBV27
CDR3 DNA: TGTGCCAGCAGCCAAAACTTGGCTACGTGGGCCAATCAGCCCCAGCATTTT
CDR3 protein: CASSQNLATWANQPQHF

J gene: TRBJ2-7
clone size: -
D gene: TRBD2
V gene: TRBV4-1
CDR3 DNA: TGCGCCAGCAGCCCCCTGTGGGGACTAGCGGGGGGGGCTTTCGGGGAGCAGTACTTC
CDR3 protein: CASSPLWGLAGGAFGEQYF

J gene: TRBJ2-2
clone size: -
D gene: TRBD2
V gene: TRBV7-2
CDR3 DNA: TGTGCCAGCAGCTCCCTAGCGGGAGGGTCCGGGGAGCTGTTTTTT
CDR3 protein: CASSSLAGGSGELFF

J gene: TRBJ1-2
clone size: -
D gene: -
V gene: TRBV19
CDR3 DNA: TGTGCCAGTAGCTCCTTGGGATCCAACTATGGCTACACCTTC
CDR3 protein: CASSSLGSNYGYTF

J gene: TRBJ1-5
clone size: -
D gene: TRBD1
V gene: TRBV19
CDR3 DNA: TGTGCCAGTACGGACAGGAGCAATCAGCCCCAGCATTTT
CDR3 protein: CASTDRSNQPQHF

J gene: TRBJ2-1
clone size: -
D gene: -
V gene: TRBV11-2
CDR3 DNA: TGTGCCAGCAGCCGAGGGGGTTACAATGAGCAGTTCTTC
CDR3 protein: CASSRGGYNEQFF

J gene: TRBJ1-2
clone size: few
D gene: -
V gene: TRBV19
CDR3 DNA: TGTGCCAGTAGTGGGCCCCAGGAGTACCATGGCTACACCTTC
CDR3 protein: CASSGPQEYHGYTF

J gene: TRBJ2-7
clone size: -
D gene: -
V gene: TRBV2
CDR3 DNA: TGTGCCAGCAGTGACTTCCAGGGGAAGCAGTACTTC
CDR3 protein: CASSDFQGKQYF

J gene: TRBJ1-1
clone size: -
D gene: -
V gene: TRBV4-3
CDR3 DNA: TGCGCCAGCAGCCATACAGGACAGCCGAACACTGAAGCTTTCTTT
CDR3 protein: CASSHTGQPNTEAFF

J gene: TRBJ1-1
clone size: -
D gene: -
V gene: TRBV5-4
CDR3 DNA: TGTGCCAGCAGCTTGGGTGGGGGGATGAACACTGAAGCTTTCTTT
CDR3 protein: CASSLGGGMNTEAFF

J gene: TRBJ2-3
clone size: -
D gene: -
V gene: TRBV2
CDR3 DNA: TGTGCCAGCAGTGATCAGGGAGGTCACACAGATACGCAGTATTTT
CDR3 protein: CASSDQGGHTDTQYF

J gene: TRBJ2-3
clone size: -
D gene: TRBD2
V gene: TRBV7-9
CDR3 DNA: TGTGCCAGCAGCCCACCCGTGTGGGAGGGCCTCTCAGATACGCAGTATTTT
CDR3 protein: CASSPPVWEGLSDTQYF

J gene: TRBJ2-2
clone size: once
D gene: -
V gene: TRBV5-1
CDR3 DNA: TGCGCCAGCAGGAGGGGCTCAAACACCGGGGAGCTGTTTTTT
CDR3 protein: CASRRGSNTGELFF

J gene: TRBJ2-1
clone size: -
D gene: -
V gene: TRBV18
CDR3 DNA: TGTGCCAGCTCATCAAATACAGGGTACAATGAGCAGTTCTTC
CDR3 protein: CASSSNTGYNEQFF

J gene: TRBJ2-7
clone size: -
D gene: TRBD1
V gene: TRBV5-4
CDR3 DNA: TGTGCCAGCAGCTCGGACAGGGGACTCTCCTACGAGCAGTACTTC
CDR3 protein: CASSSDRGLSYEQYF

J gene: TRBJ2-1
clone size: once
D gene: -
V gene: TRBV5-1
CDR3 DNA: TGCGCCAGCAGCACGACTGGCGCGGGGAATGAGCAGTTCTTC
CDR3 protein: CASSTTGAGNEQFF

J gene: TRBJ2-2
clone size: -
D gene: TRBD1
V gene: TRBV7-3
CDR3 DNA: TGTGCCAGCAGCTTACAGGGACAGGTGATGAACACCGGGGAGCTGTTTTTT
CDR3 protein: CASSLQGQVMNTGELFF

J gene: TRBJ2-7
clone size: -
D gene: -
V gene: TRBV29-1
CDR3 DNA: TGCAGCGTTGAAGATAACAGGGACCACGAGCAGTACTTC
CDR3 protein: CSVEDNRDHEQYF

J gene: TRBJ1-2
clone size: -
D gene: -
V gene: TRBV7-9
CDR3 DNA: TGTGCCAGCAGCCCAACGGACAGACCTAACTATGGCTACACCTTC
CDR3 protein: CASSPTDRPNYGYTF

J gene: TRBJ1-5
clone size: -
D gene: TRBD1
V gene: TRBV19
CDR3 DNA: TGTGCCAGTACCCCGGGACAGGGGGCTCTATGGCCCCAGCATTTT
CDR3 protein: CASTPGQGALWPQHF

J gene: TRBJ2-7
clone size: -
D gene: -
V gene: TRBV7-6
CDR3 DNA: TGTGCCAGCAGCTTAGAGGTTACGGGGAGCTCCTACGAGCAGTACTTC
CDR3 protein: CASSLEVTGSSYEQYF

J gene: TRBJ1-3
clone size: few
D gene: -
V gene: TRBV7-2
CDR3 DNA: TGTGCCAGCAGCTTTTTGGCTGGTTACTCTGGAAACACCATATATTTT
CDR3 protein: CASSFLAGYSGNTIYF

J gene: TRBJ2-3
clone size: -
D gene: TRBD2
V gene: TRBV7-3
CDR3 DNA: TGTGCCAGCAGCTCCGGGACTAGCGGGAGAGGAGATACGCAGTATTTT
CDR3 protein: CASSSGTSGRGDTQYF

J gene: TRBJ1-3
clone size: -
D gene: TRBD1
V gene: TRBV28
CDR3 DNA: TGTGCCAGCAGTCCCCGGGGACAGGTTAACACCATATATTTT
CDR3 protein: CASSPRGQVNTIYF

J gene: TRBJ2-2
clone size: -
D gene: TRBD2
V gene: TRBV7-9
CDR3 DNA: TGTGCCAGCAGCTTTTCCGGACTAGCGGGAGGAGGGGAGCTGTTTTTT
CDR3 protein: CASSFSGLAGGGELFF

J gene: TRBJ2-2
clone size: -
D gene: -
V gene: TRBV28
CDR3 DNA: TGTGCCAGCAGTTTACAGGGGAAAGGGACCGGGGAGCTGTTTTTT
CDR3 protein: CASSLQGKGTGELFF

J gene: TRBJ2-1
clone size: -
D gene: TRBD2
V gene: TRBV4-2
CDR3 DNA: TGTGCCAGCAGCCAAGATTTGACGGGAGGGGCCAATGAGCAGTTCTTC
CDR3 protein: CASSQDLTGGANEQFF

J gene: TRBJ2-7
clone size: -
D gene: -
V gene: TRBV6-1
CDR3 DNA: TGTGCCAGCAGTGAACGCCGCAGCTTCTACGAGCAGTACTTC
CDR3 protein: CASSERRSFYEQYF

J gene: TRBJ1-6
clone size: -
D gene: -
V gene: TRBV7-8
CDR3 DNA: TGTGCCAGCAGCTTGGACGTGGATTCACCCCTCCACTTT
CDR3 protein: CASSLDVDSPLHF

J gene: TRBJ2-2
clone size: -
D gene: TRBD1
V gene: TRBV28
CDR3 DNA: TGTGCCAGCAGTCTCAAGACAGGGTTTGCCGGGGAGCTGTTTTTT
CDR3 protein: CASSLKTGFAGELFF

J gene: TRBJ2-1
clone size: -
D gene: -
V gene: TRBV27
CDR3 DNA: TGTGCCAGCAGTCTTTGGAGCTCCTACAATGAGCAGTTCTTC
CDR3 protein: CASSLWSSYNEQFF

J gene: TRBJ2-7
clone size: many
D gene: -
V gene: TRBV5-1
CDR3 DNA: TGCGCCAGCAGCTTCAGGGGCCACGAGCAGTACTTC
CDR3 protein: CASSFRGHEQYF

J gene: TRBJ1-1
clone size: -
D gene: -
V gene: TRBV30
CDR3 DNA: TGTGCCTGGAGTGGAAGTTTCATGAACACTGAAGCTTTCTTT
CDR3 protein: CAWSGSFMNTEAFF

J gene: TRBJ2-2
clone size: -
D gene: -
V gene: TRBV9
CDR3 DNA: TGTGCCAGCAGCGTCTTTTACCCCGGGGAGCTGTTTTTT
CDR3 protein: CASSVFYPGELFF

J gene: TRBJ2-1
clone size: -
D gene: -
V gene: TRBV9
CDR3 DNA: TGTGCCAGCAGCGTTGGCGGGACCTCAACCAATGAGCAGTTCTTC
CDR3 protein: CASSVGGTSTNEQFF

J gene: TRBJ1-2
clone size: once
D gene: -
V gene: TRBV7-8
CDR3 DNA: TGTGCCAGCAGCTTAGATTTCAGGGTGAGCGATAGCTATGGCTACACCTTC
CDR3 protein: CASSLDFRVSDSYGYTF

J gene: TRBJ2-3
clone size: -
D gene: TRBD1
V gene: TRBV5-1
CDR3 DNA: TGCGCCAGCAGCTTCGACAGGGCGATGACAAATACGCAGTATTTT
CDR3 protein: CASSFDRAMTNTQYF

J gene: TRBJ2-3
clone size: -
D gene: TRBD2
V gene: TRBV6-6
CDR3 DNA: TGTGCCAGCAGACAAAGCGGGGCCGAGGATACGCAGTATTTT
CDR3 protein: CASRQSGAEDTQYF

J gene: TRBJ1-2
clone size: -
D gene: TRBD1
V gene: TRBV15
CDR3 DNA: TGTGCCACCAGCAGAGGCCAGGGGGCGGACTATGGCTACACCTTC
CDR3 protein: CATSRGQGADYGYTF

J gene: TRBJ2-4
clone size: -
D gene: TRBD2
V gene: TRBV27
CDR3 DNA: TGTGCCAGCAGTTTAGGCCCCGGACTAGCGGGAGTATTCAAAAACATTCAGTACTTC
CDR3 protein: CASSLGPGLAGVFKNIQYF

J gene: TRBJ2-5
clone size: -
D gene: -
V gene: TRBV15
CDR3 DNA: TGTGCCACCAGGAGGAACTTACAAGGGGGGGAGACCCAGTACTTC
CDR3 protein: CATRRNLQGGETQYF

J gene: TRBJ1-1
clone size: once
D gene: -
V gene: TRBV6-5
CDR3 DNA: TGTGCCAGCAGTTCCGACCTTAGGCTCGCTGAAGCTTTCTTT
CDR3 protein: CASSSDLRLAEAFF